Listed here are 5 T cell receptor beta chains from one sample, sequenced in a study of T cells after yellow fever vaccination (dated by TCRdb to about 2019). The treatment or condition label corresponds to: live attenuated yellow fever vaccine strain. Library creation used 5' RACE. TCRdb names Illumina NovaSeq 6000 as the instrument used. The raw public reads went through TCRdb reprocessing: fastp at Q25, MiXCR clone calling, in-frame beta chains kept. When rows share a CDR3 protein, they turn into one entry using the most common DNA and genes. The sample table holds around 300,000 distinct CDR3 sequences, of which over 3.5% were seen once. Together, the top ten hold roughly a fifth of the sample. Here the sequenced sample was PBMCs, taken 15 days after the yellow fever booster vaccination. These receptors were collected from a man aged 18 to 35 who received the YFV17D yellow fever vaccine.

The gene calls are TRBV29-1 and TRBJ1-5; unclear D gene. Per the germline V gene, CDR1 is SQVTM and CDR2 is ANQGSEA. The CDR3 covers 12 residues. Trimming pared 4 bases from V and 4 bases from J, leaving 8 bases between. This chain's CDR3 is CSVVVGNQPQHF. CDR3 coding DNA: TGCAGCGTTGTGGTCGGAAATCAGCCCCAGCATTTT.

V is TRBV29-1 and J is TRBJ1-2; D gene uncertain. The V and J ends lost 7 bases and 7 bases respectively, with 13 bases between them. The CDR3 runs 11 residues. Looked up from germline, CDR1 is SQVTM and CDR2 is ANQGSEA. The CDR3 DNA reads TGCAGCGCACTTGAAGATTCTGGCTACACCTTC. Translated, it gives CSALEDSGYTF.

This clonotype has only a few counts. The chain uses TRBV20-1 and TRBJ2-2; D is uncertain. This CDR3 region has 15 residues. V lost 3 bases, J lost 0 bases, and 11 bases lay in between. CDR1 is DFQATT, CDR2 SNEGSKA, per germline (reference sequence). The CDR3 here is CSARRQFANTGELFF. The CDR3 DNA reads TGCAGTGCTAGGCGGCAATTCGCGAACACCGGGGAGCTGTTTTTT.

In this sample, this clonotype turned up a few times. The rearrangement uses TRBV6-5 and TRBJ1-2; D not certain. This CDR3 region has 13 residues. Looked up from germline, CDR1 is MNHEY and CDR2 is SVGAGI. The V end was cut by 4 bases, the J end by 8 bases, with 14 bases between. This CDR3 reads CASSSGSLWGYTF. For the CDR3, the DNA is TGTGCCAGCAGTTCGGGAAGCCTCTGGGGCTACACCTTC.

This clonotype was seen ten or more times. The J gene is TRBJ1-2, the V gene TRBV20-1, with a possible D match to TRBD1 (6 bases). The CDR3 has 11 amino acids. In germline, CDR1 is DFQATT, CDR2 SNEGSKA (reference sequence). Trimming stripped 6 bases from V and 9 bases from J, with 14 bases between. The CDR3 region is CSAYSGVRYTF. The CDR3 region has the DNA TGCAGTGCGTACTCAGGGGTACGCTACACCTTC.